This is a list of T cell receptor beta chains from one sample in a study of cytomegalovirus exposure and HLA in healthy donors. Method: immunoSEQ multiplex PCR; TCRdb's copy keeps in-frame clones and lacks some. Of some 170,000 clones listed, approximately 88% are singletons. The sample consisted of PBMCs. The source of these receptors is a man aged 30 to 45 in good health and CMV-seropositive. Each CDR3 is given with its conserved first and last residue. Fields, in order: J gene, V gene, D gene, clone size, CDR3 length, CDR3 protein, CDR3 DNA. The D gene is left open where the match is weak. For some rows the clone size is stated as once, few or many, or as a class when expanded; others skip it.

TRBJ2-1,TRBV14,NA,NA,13,CASSQEEGLGQFF,TGTGCCAGCAGTCAGGAGGAAGGGTTAGGGCAGTTCTTC
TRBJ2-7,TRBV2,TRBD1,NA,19,CASSEARRPTGGDSYEQYF,TGTGCCAGCAGTGAAGCGAGAAGACCGACAGGGGGAGACTCCTACGAGCAGTACTTC
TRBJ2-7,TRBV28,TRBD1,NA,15,CASTKQGGLLYEQYF,TGTGCCAGCACAAAACAGGGGGGCTTACTCTACGAGCAGTACTTC
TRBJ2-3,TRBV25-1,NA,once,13,CASMFQGSDTQYF,TGTGCCAGCATGTTTCAGGGTTCAGATACGCAGTATTTT
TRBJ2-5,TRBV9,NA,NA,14,CASSVSLSQETQYF,TGTGCCAGCAGCGTGAGTCTGAGTCAAGAGACCCAGTACTTC
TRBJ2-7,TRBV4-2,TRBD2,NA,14,CASSQMAGGQEQYF,TGTGCCAGCAGCCAAATGGCGGGAGGGCAAGAGCAGTACTTC
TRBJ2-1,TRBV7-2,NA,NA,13,CASTPPSGIEQFF,TGTGCCAGCACCCCCCCCTCGGGGATTGAGCAGTTCTTC
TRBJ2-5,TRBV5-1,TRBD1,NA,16,CASSPSPTGGAETQYF,TGCGCCAGCAGCCCGTCCCCCACAGGGGGCGCAGAGACCCAGTACTTC
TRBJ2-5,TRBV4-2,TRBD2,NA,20,CASSQRPLAGGSGNQETQYF,TGTGCCAGCAGCCAACGGCCACTAGCGGGAGGGTCTGGAAACCAAGAGACCCAGTACTTC
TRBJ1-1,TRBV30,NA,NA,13,CAWSPTVNTEAFF,TGTGCCTGGAGTCCCACGGTGAACACTGAAGCTTTCTTT
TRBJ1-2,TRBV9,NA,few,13,CASSKGIEYGYTF,TGTGCCAGCAGTAAGGGGATTGAGTATGGCTACACCTTC
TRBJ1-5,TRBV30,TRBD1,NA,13,CAWGTGVDQPQHF,TGTGCCTGGGGGACAGGTGTCGATCAGCCCCAGCATTTT
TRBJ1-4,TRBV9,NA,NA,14,CASSAQDGPEKLFF,TGTGCCAGCAGCGCCCAGGATGGCCCTGAAAAACTGTTTTTT
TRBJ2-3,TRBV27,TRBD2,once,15,CASRSLAGVGNTQYF,TGTGCCAGCAGGTCTTTGGCGGGAGTAGGAAATACGCAGTATTTT
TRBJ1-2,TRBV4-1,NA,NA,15,CASSQDSGLRGGYTF,TGCGCCAGCAGCCAAGATTCCGGACTCAGAGGTGGCTACACCTTC
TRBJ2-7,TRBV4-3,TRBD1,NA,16,CASSQASRDRTYEQYF,TGCGCCAGCAGCCAAGCCTCCCGGGACAGAACCTACGAGCAGTACTTC
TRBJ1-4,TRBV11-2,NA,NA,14,CASSLGSLNEKLFF,TGTGCCAGCAGCTTAGGAAGCTTGAATGAAAAACTGTTTTTT
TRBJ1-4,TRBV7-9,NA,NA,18,CASSLAREAAFNNEKLFF,TGTGCCAGCAGCTTAGCAAGGGAGGCCGCGTTTAATAATGAAAAACTGTTTTTT
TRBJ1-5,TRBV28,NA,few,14,CASSLPGSNQPQHF,TGTGCCAGCAGTTTGCCAGGGAGCAATCAGCCCCAGCATTTT
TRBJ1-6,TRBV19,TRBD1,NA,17,CASSTSPAGTGDSPLHF,TGTGCCAGTAGCACAAGCCCCGCCGGGACAGGGGACTCACCCCTCCACTTT
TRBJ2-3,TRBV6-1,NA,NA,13,CASSDDSQNTQYF,TGTGCCAGCAGCGATGACAGTCAAAATACGCAGTATTTT
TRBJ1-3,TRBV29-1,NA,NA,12,CSALRAGNTIYF,TGCAGCGCCCTACGGGCTGGAAACACCATATATTTT
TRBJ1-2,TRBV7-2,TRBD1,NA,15,CASSPGTGTAYGYTF,TGTGCCAGCAGCCCGGGGACAGGGACGGCCTATGGCTACACCTTC
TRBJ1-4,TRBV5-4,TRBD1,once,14,CASSLQGAGEKLFF,TGTGCCAGCAGCTTACAGGGGGCGGGTGAAAAACTGTTTTTT
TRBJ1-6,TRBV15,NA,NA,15,CATSNPGHINSPLHF,TGTGCCACCAGCAATCCGGGACACATAAATTCACCCCTCCACTTT
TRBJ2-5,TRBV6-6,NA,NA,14,CASSYGLPQETQYF,TGTGCCAGCAGTTACGGCCTTCCACAAGAGACCCAGTACTTC
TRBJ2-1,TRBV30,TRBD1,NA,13,CAQPGDRGGEQFF,TGTGCCCAACCTGGGGACAGGGGGGGTGAGCAGTTCTTC
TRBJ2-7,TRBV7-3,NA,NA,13,CASSAGTGYEQYF,TGTGCCAGCAGCGCTGGGACTGGCTACGAGCAGTACTTC
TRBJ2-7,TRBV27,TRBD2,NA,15,CASSPRGGKAYEQYF,TGTGCCAGCAGTCCCCGCGGGGGAAAAGCCTACGAGCAGTACTTC
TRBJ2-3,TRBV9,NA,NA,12,CASSPVTDTQYF,TGTGCCAGCAGTCCTGTCACAGATACGCAGTATTTT
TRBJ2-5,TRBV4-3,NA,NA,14,CASSQLWDSETQYF,TGCGCCAGCAGCCAACTATGGGACTCGGAGACCCAGTACTTC
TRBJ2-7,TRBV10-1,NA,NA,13,CASSLGQTGEQYF,TGCGCCAGCAGCCTTGGACAGACCGGGGAGCAGTACTTC
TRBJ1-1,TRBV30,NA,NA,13,CAWSDGANTEAFF,TGTGCCTGGAGTGATGGGGCGAACACTGAAGCTTTCTTT
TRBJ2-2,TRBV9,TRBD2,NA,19,CASSHSTSVSKRDTGELFF,TGTGCCAGCAGCCATTCGACTAGCGTTTCTAAAAGGGACACCGGGGAGCTGTTTTTT
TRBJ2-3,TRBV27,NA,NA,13,CASSFQFTDTQYF,TGTGCCAGCAGTTTTCAATTCACAGATACGCAGTATTTT
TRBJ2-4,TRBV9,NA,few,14,CASSASGPQNIQYF,TGTGCCAGCAGCGCAAGCGGGCCACAAAACATTCAGTACTTC
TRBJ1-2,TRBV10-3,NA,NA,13,CAISEAGSSGYTF,TGTGCCATCAGTGAAGCAGGGTCCAGCGGCTACACCTTC
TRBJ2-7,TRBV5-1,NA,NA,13,CASSPDGAYEQYF,TGCGCCAGCAGCCCGGACGGGGCCTACGAGCAGTACTTC
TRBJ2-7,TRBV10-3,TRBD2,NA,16,CAISESRTSGRYEQYF,TGTGCCATCAGTGAGTCAAGGACTAGCGGGAGGTACGAGCAGTACTTC
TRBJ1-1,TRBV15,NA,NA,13,CATRRDKNTEAFF,TGTGCCACCCGCCGGGACAAGAACACTGAAGCTTTCTTT
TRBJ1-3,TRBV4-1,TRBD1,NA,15,CASSRGQGSGNTIYF,TGCGCCAGCAGCCGGGGACAGGGCTCTGGAAACACCATATATTTT
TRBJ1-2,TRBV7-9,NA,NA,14,CASSDDDGHSGYTF,TGTGCCAGCAGCGATGACGATGGGCATTCGGGCTACACCTTC
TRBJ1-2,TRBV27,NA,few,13,CASSLQINYGYTF,TGTGCCAGCAGTTTACAGATAAACTATGGCTACACCTTC
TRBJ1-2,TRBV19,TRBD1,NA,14,CASSIEGGSYGYTF,TGTGCCAGTAGTATAGAAGGGGGCTCCTATGGCTACACCTTC
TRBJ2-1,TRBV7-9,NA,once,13,CASSPGTYNEQFF,TGTGCCAGCAGCCCCGGGACCTACAATGAGCAGTTCTTC
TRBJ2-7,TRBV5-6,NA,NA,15,CASSLGGGPRGEQYF,TGTGCCAGCAGCTTGGGAGGAGGTCCCCGTGGCGAGCAGTACTTC